This T cell receptor beta chain was obtained from a study of glioma-infiltrating T cells. Concerning this clonotype: Antigen specificity is unknown.

Whole-study findings and limits: Only very few CDR3 sequences appeared in both tissue and blood. Tissue-blood divergence was below expectation in non-neoplastic patients, above in gliomas.

Germline V lookup: CDR1 SQVTM, CDR2 ANQGSEA. Trimming left V 6 bases short and J 0 bases short, with 18 bases between. The CDR3 contains 15 residues. Using RNA template, CDR3s of TCR alpha and beta were amplified with iRepertoire arm-PCR. Input was about 100-450 ng of tissue mRNA or PBMC total RNA. TCRdb reprocessed the multiplex PCR reads via MiXCR and lists one record per CDR3 protein. This table has roughly 200,000 distinct CDR3 sequences, 32% appearing once. The receptor was derived from a human donor with low-grade glioma or glioblastoma, undergoing nonglioma brain surgery, or in good health (not recorded which). This chain joins TRBV29-1 and TRBJ2-7, with a weak D call TRBD2 (6 bases). Source material: glioma tissue, nonneoplastic brain tissue, or PBMCs (not recorded which). CDR3 loop: CSVILLARSSYEQYF. The CDR3 DNA follows: TGCAGCGTCATCCTTCTAGCGAGGAGCTCCTACGAGCAGTACTTC.